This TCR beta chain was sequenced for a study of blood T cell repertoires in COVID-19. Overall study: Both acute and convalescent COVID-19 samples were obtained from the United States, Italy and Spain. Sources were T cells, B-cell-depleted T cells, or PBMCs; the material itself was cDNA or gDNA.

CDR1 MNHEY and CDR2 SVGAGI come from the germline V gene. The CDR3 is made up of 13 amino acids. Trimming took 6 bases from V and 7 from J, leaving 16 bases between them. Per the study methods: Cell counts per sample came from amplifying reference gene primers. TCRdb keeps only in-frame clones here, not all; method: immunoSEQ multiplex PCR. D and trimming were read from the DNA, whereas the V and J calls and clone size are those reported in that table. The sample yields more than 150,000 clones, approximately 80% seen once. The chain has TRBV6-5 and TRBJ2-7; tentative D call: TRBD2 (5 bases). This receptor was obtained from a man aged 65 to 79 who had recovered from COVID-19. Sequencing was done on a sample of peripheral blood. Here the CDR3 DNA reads TGTGCCAGCAGCCACGGGGTGGGCGGGGAGCAGTACTTC. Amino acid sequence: CASSHGVGGEQYF.